This T cell receptor (beta chain) is from a study of blood T cell repertoires in COVID-19. The CDR3 has 10 amino acids. Deletions cut 5 bases from V and 2 bases from J, with 2 bases between. Germline CDR1 is DFQATT and CDR2 is SNEGSKA (reference sequence). TCRdb's copy holds only in-frame clones and misses some; the assay was immunoSEQ multiplex PCR. The sample lists 150,000 to 200,000 clones, approximately 80% seen once, with roughly 12% in the top ten. Everyone who took part was roughly 18 to 89 years old, and they came from 24 US areas. Cohort allocation depended upon clinical history that participants reported. For recovered donors of Cohort 3, there were two negative PCRs, clearance, or symptom resolution.

The sequence was collected from a man aged 50-59 years who had recovered from COVID-19. The chain links TRBV20-1 to TRBJ2-3; D call uncertain. Sequenced sample: PBMCs or T cells enriched from blood (not recorded which). The CDR3 sequence is CSAHTDTQYF. In DNA form, the CDR3 reads TGCAGTGCTCACACAGATACGCAGTATTTT.